What follows are 27 T cell receptor beta chains derived from one specimen sequenced in a study of PD-1 blockade in classical Hodgkin lymphoma. Libraries were prepared by immunoSEQ multiplex PCR; TCRdb keeps only in-frame clonotypes and omits some of them. The table has tens of thousands of clones, approximately 93% seen once; the top ten hold about 3.9%. Noted time point: newly diagnosed, previously untreated cHL patient sample. The sequenced material came from peripheral blood mononuclear cells (PBMCs). The receptors here all came from a human donor with classical Hodgkin lymphoma.

The chain combines TRBV27 with TRBJ1-1, with D perhaps TRBD1 (6 bases). This CDR3 spans 13 amino acids. Germline loops: CDR1 MNHEY, CDR2 SMNVEV (reference sequence). The ends were cut back, 6 bases at V and 0 bases at J, with 8 bases in the middle. The CDR3 DNA is TGTGCCAGCAGCAGGACAGTGAACACTGAAGCTTTCTTT. It specifies CASSRTVNTEAFF.

The chain has TRBV4-1 and TRBJ1-1; maybe TRBD1 (5 bases). The V end was cut by 0 bases, the J end by 0 bases, with 8 bases between. Germline assignment: CDR1 MGHRA and CDR2 YSYEKL. The CDR3 totals 15 residues. Here the CDR3 reads CASSQEKGLNTEAFF. CDR3 nucleotide sequence: TGCGCCAGCAGCCAAGAAAAGGGGCTGAACACTGAAGCTTTCTTT.

The chain is built from TRBV4-3 and TRBJ1-1, with no clear D. Per germline, CDR1 LGHNA and CDR2 YSLEER. CDR3 length: 14 residues. Trimming took 0 bases from V and 5 from J, leaving 10 bases between them. CDR3 DNA: TGCGCCAGCAGCCAAGATCTGCGGAGAACTGAAGCTTTCTTT. Amino acid sequence: CASSQDLRRTEAFF.

This sequence joins TRBV27 and TRBJ2-2, with unresolved D. The V and J ends lost 6 bases and 5 bases respectively, with 16 bases between them. The germline gives CDR1 MNHEY, CDR2 SMNVEV (reference sequence). The CDR3 contains 15 residues. CDR3 sequence (DNA): TGTGCCAGCAGCCCCCGCTCCGTACGGACCGGGGAGCTGTTTTTT. This gives the protein CASSPRSVRTGELFF.

The rearrangement links TRBV28 to TRBJ1-6; D is unclear. The germline V and J ends were trimmed by 0 bases and 9 bases, with 9 bases remaining between them. Germline V gene data show CDR1 as MDHEN and CDR2 as SYDVKM. This CDR3 contains 14 residues. The CDR3 region is CASSLWGSGSPLHF. CDR3 in DNA: TGTGCCAGCAGTTTATGGGGGTCCGGTTCACCCCTCCACTTT.

The gene calls are TRBV19 and TRBJ1-5; 8 positions match TRBD1. Trimming cost V 5 bases and J 5 bases; bases outside gene matches: 8. Germline V gene sequence: CDR1 LNHDA, CDR2 SQIVND (reference sequence). The CDR3 length is 15 residues. This chain's CDR3 is CASSVIQGEDQPQHF. DNA for the CDR3: TGTGCCAGTAGTGTTATACAGGGGGAAGATCAGCCCCAGCATTTT.

The genes are TRBV5-1 and TRBJ2-5, with TRBD2 identical over 8 bases. The germline gives CDR1 SGHRS, CDR2 YFSETQ. V shed 5 bases, J shed 3 bases, and the junction held 9 bases outside the gene matches. The CDR3 totals 15 residues. CDR3 coding DNA: TGCGCCAGCAGACTGAGCGGGGGTTTAGAAGAGACCCAGTACTTC. This gives the protein CASRLSGGLEETQYF.

The J gene is TRBJ2-7, the V gene TRBV11-2; D might be TRBD1 or TRBD2, each matching 5 bases. Germline assignment: CDR1 SGHAT and CDR2 FQNNGV. The V gene lost 3 bases and the J gene lost 2 bases, with 11 bases spanning the gap. The CDR3 extends over 14 amino acids. CDR3 in amino acids: CASSFGTGPYEQYF. The CDR3 nucleotides read TGTGCCAGCAGCTTCGGGACGGGACCCTACGAGCAGTACTTC.

This rearrangement joins TRBV7-6 to TRBJ1-2, with 7 bases fitting TRBD1. The CDR3 has 14 residues. Germline lookup yields CDR1 SGHVS and CDR2 FNYEAQ. The V and J ends lost 4 bases and 4 bases, in that order; junction bases with no gene match: 6. The CDR3 DNA reads as TGTGCCAGCAGCTCCCCAGGGGGAACCTATGGCTACACCTTC. Protein: CASSSPGGTYGYTF.

The chain combines TRBV29-1 with TRBJ2-7; perhaps D is TRBD1 or TRBD2 (5 bases each). Trimming cost V 7 bases and J 0 bases, with 16 bases left between them. The CDR3 is 14 residues long. Per germline, CDR1 SQVTM and CDR2 ANQGSEA. CDR3 in DNA: TGCAGCGGATCGATCGGGACCAACTCCTACGAGCAGTACTTC. Protein product: CSGSIGTNSYEQYF.

CDR3 bases: TGTGCTAGTGGTTTGAGACGTTCTCCGGGACAGGGGCCCTCGGGTGAGCAGTTCTTC. The encoded protein is CASGLRRSPGQGPSGEQFF. V usage is TRBV12-5 and J usage is TRBJ2-1; 10 nucleotides agree with TRBD1. J gave up 9 bases and V 2 bases, and 19 bases lay outside the gene matches. Germline V gene data show CDR1 as LGHNT and CDR2 as FRNRAP. The CDR3 covers 19 residues.

The CDR3 region has the DNA TGTGCCAGCTCCCAGCGGGGGGCCTACAATGAGCAGTTCTTC. Protein product: CASSQRGAYNEQFF. The chain has TRBV19 and TRBJ2-1; 9 bases line up with TRBD2. Losses at the gene ends were 9 bases for V and 2 bases for J; bases not matched to a gene: 5. Germline CDR1 LNHDA, CDR2 SQIVND (reference sequence). The CDR3 runs to 14 residues.

V is TRBV15 and J is TRBJ1-1; D possibly corresponds to TRBD1 (5 bases). Germline CDR1 LNHNV, CDR2 YYDKDF (reference sequence). This CDR3 spans 13 amino acids. With 1 base removed from V and 5 bases from J, the gap between germline ends came to 8 bases. The CDR3 DNA follows: TGTGCCACCAGCAGAGCGGGGGGAACTGAAGCTTTCTTT. This sequence encodes CATSRAGGTEAFF.

This clone showed up just once. The chain carries TRBV28 and TRBJ1-5, with D unclear. The germline V and J ends were trimmed by 5 bases and 4 bases, with 6 bases remaining between them. The germline V gene has CDR1 MDHEN and CDR2 SYDVKM. This CDR3 comprises 12 residues. CDR3 in DNA: TGTGCCAGCAGTCCCCGGAATCAGCCCCAGCATTTT. This sequence encodes CASSPRNQPQHF.

This chain links TRBV6-1 with TRBJ1-5, with unresolved D. Trimming shortened V by 3 bases and J by 1 base, and 7 bases separated the two germline ends. From germline, CDR1 is MNHNS and CDR2 SASEGT. The CDR3 runs 14 residues. Here the CDR3 DNA reads TGTGCCAGCAGTGACGGACGGAGCAATCAGCCCCAGCATTTT. Its translation is CASSDGRSNQPQHF.

The V and J genes are TRBV5-4 and TRBJ1-2; 10 nucleotides line up with TRBD1. This CDR3 has 14 amino acids. The V gene end was trimmed by 2 bases and the J gene end by 7 bases; junction bases not matched to a gene: 5. CDR1 is SGHNT and CDR2 is YYREEE in the germline V gene (reference sequence). In nucleotides, the CDR3 is TGTGCCAGCAGCTTATACGGGACAGGGGTTGGCTACACCTTC. Translation: CASSLYGTGVGYTF.

The chain links TRBV7-9 to TRBJ2-2; the D is unclear. The CDR3 sequence is 13 residues long. Per the germline V gene, CDR1 is SEHNR and CDR2 is FQNEAQ (reference sequence). The V and J ends lost 7 bases and 2 bases respectively, with 8 bases between them. The CDR3: CASTESNTGELFF. The DNA of the CDR3 is TGTGCCAGCACCGAATCTAACACCGGGGAGCTGTTTTTT.

The chain employs TRBV7-2 and TRBJ1-2; D remains unclear. Germline V gene sequence: CDR1 SGHTA, CDR2 FQGNSA. V was pared by 0 bases and J by 7 bases, with 9 bases between. The CDR3 spans 13 residues. CDR3 bases: TGTGCCAGCAGCTTAGCTCTATACAGTGGCTACACCTTC. It codes for CASSLALYSGYTF.

This sequence joins TRBV7-8 and TRBJ1-2, with a weak D call TRBD1 (5 bases). The CDR3 length is 15 residues. Trimming stripped 5 bases from V and 4 bases from J, with 17 bases between. Per the germline V gene, CDR1 is SGHVS and CDR2 is FQNEAQ. CDR3 DNA: TGTGCCAGCAGCCCGCTGACAGAGGGTACCTATGGCTACACCTTC. This translates into CASSPLTEGTYGYTF.

This rearrangement joins TRBV30 to TRBJ1-1, with D perhaps TRBD1 (6 bases). Looked up from germline, CDR1 is GTSNPN and CDR2 is SVGIG (reference sequence). V dropped 0 bases and J dropped 5 bases, with 16 bases sitting between them. This CDR3 has 15 residues. CDR3 region: CAWSVRQAGDTEAFF. DNA of the CDR3: TGTGCCTGGAGTGTGCGGCAGGCAGGGGATACTGAAGCTTTCTTT.

This chain joins TRBV2 and TRBJ2-2; 7 bases line up with TRBD1. The CDR3 is 15 amino acids. Germline loops: CDR1 SNHLY, CDR2 FYNNEI. Trimming took 6 bases from V and 8 from J; bases not matched to a gene: 12. In DNA form, the CDR3 reads TGTGCCAGCAGGCAAGGACAGGAGATCAAGGGGGAGCTGTTTTTT. This sequence encodes CASRQGQEIKGELFF.

The chain recombines TRBV6-5 with TRBJ2-5, with D possibly being TRBD2 (5 bases). The CDR3 runs 15 residues. Germline values: CDR1 MNHEY, CDR2 SVGAGI. Deletions cut 0 bases from V and 4 bases from J, with 12 bases between. In DNA, the CDR3 is TGTGCCAGCAGTTACTCGCGGGCGAACGGAGAGACCCAGTACTTC. It codes for CASSYSRANGETQYF.

The V call is TRBV5-6, the J call TRBJ2-1; weak D call: TRBD2 (5 bases). The CDR3 length is 12 residues. V lost 0 bases, J lost 9 bases, and 7 bases lay in between. Per the germline V gene, CDR1 is SGHDT and CDR2 is YYEEEE. The CDR3 is CASSLGGGEQFF. For the CDR3, the DNA is TGTGCCAGCAGCTTGGGCGGAGGTGAGCAGTTCTTC.

The chain links TRBV7-6 to TRBJ1-2; 11 bases match TRBD1. Trimming took 0 bases from V and 5 from J; bases not matched to a gene: 8. The CDR3 sequence is 17 residues long. Germline values: CDR1 SGHVS, CDR2 FNYEAQ. The CDR3: CASSLARTGGLTYGYTF. As DNA, the CDR3 is TGTGCCAGCAGCTTAGCTCGGACAGGGGGCCTTACTTATGGCTACACCTTC.

The V and J genes are TRBV28 and TRBJ2-7, with 8 bases identical to TRBD1. Per germline, CDR1 MDHEN and CDR2 SYDVKM. The junction had 5 bases not matched to a gene; V was cut back by 3 bases and J by 1 base. There are 15 residues in the CDR3. In DNA form, the CDR3 reads TGTGCCAGCAGTTTCGCGACAGGGGCATCCTACGAGCAGTACTTC. This sequence encodes CASSFATGASYEQYF.

The V gene is TRBV5-8, the J gene TRBJ1-5; possible D gene TRBD1, 6 bases. Germline assignment: CDR1 SGHTS and CDR2 YDEGEE. Deletions cut 4 bases from V and 2 bases from J, with 10 bases between. There are 14 residues in the CDR3. Here the CDR3 DNA reads TGTGCCAGCAGCCCGAGGACAGGCAATCAGCCCCAGCATTTT. It specifies CASSPRTGNQPQHF. The full variable domain, with the rest looked up from reference TRBV5-8 and TRBJ1-5, is EAGVTQSPTHLIKTRGQQATLRCSPISGHTSVYWYQQALGLGLQFLLWYDEGEERNRGNFPPRFSGRQFPNYSSELNVNALELEDSALYLCASSPRTGNQPQHFGDGTRLSIL.

V usage is TRBV10-1 and J usage is TRBJ2-1; 9 bases fit TRBD2. V was clipped by 6 bases and J by 2 bases; unmatched bases: 5. This CDR3 region has 15 residues. In germline, CDR1 is WNHNN, CDR2 SYGVQD (reference sequence). The CDR3: CASSRSGGTYNEQFF. The CDR3 DNA is TGCGCCAGCAGCCGTAGCGGGGGCACCTACAATGAGCAGTTCTTC.